This entry is about one TCR beta chain. This entry is derived from a study of monozygotic twins with inflammatory bowel disease. From the 5' RACE reads, TCRdb lists one entry per CDR3 protein and no DNA. Its clone listing holds tens of thousands of distinct CDR3 sequences. Germline V gene data show CDR1 as SGHRS and CDR2 as YFSETQ. The length of the CDR3 is 14 residues. Sequencing input: blood. The sequence was obtained from a human donor with ulcerative colitis or Crohn's disease, or a healthy co-twin of an affected twin (not recorded which). The chain uses TRBV5-1 and TRBJ2-5. The CDR3 region is CASSLLAAQETQYF.